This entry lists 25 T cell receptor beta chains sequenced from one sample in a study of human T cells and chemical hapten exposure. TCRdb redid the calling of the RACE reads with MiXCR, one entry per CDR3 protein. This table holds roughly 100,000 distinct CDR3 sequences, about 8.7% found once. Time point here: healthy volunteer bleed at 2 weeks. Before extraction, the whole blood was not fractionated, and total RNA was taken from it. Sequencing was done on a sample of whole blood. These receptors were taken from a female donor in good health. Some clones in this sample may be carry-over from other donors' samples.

CDR3 loop: CASSFDPGQGPYEQYF. Written as DNA, the CDR3 is TGTGCCAGCAGCTTCGATCCGGGACAGGGGCCCTACGAGCAGTACTTC. V usage is TRBV9 and J usage is TRBJ2-7; the match to TRBD1 covers 10 bases. Germline CDR1 and CDR2: SGDLS and YYNGEE. V shed 4 bases and J 2 bases; nucleotides not matched to a gene: 9. The CDR3 spans 16 residues.

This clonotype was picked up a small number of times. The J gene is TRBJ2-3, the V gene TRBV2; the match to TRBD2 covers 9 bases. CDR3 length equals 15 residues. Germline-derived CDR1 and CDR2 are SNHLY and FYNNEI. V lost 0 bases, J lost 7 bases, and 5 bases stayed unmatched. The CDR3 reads CASSEASGSKHTQYF. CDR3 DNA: TGTGCCAGCAGTGAAGCTAGCGGGAGTAAACATACGCAGTATTTT.

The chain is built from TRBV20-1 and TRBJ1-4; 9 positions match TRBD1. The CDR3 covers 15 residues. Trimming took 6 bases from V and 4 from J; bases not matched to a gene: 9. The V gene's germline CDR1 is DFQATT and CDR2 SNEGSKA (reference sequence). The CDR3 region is CSAPNRGLGNEKLFF. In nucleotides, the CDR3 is TGCAGTGCGCCTAACAGGGGGCTTGGTAATGAAAAACTGTTTTTT.

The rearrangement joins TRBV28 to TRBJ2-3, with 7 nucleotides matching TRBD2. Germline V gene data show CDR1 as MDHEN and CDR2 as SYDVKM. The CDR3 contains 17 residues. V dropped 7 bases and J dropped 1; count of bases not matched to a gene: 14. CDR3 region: CASIAVTDSGRTDTQYF. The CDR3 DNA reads TGTGCCAGCATCGCCGTAACGGATAGCGGGCGCACAGATACGCAGTATTTT.

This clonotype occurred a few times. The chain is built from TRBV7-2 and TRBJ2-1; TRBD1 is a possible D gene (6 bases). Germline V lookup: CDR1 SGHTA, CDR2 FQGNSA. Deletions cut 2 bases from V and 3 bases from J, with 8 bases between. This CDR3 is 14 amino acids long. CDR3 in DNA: TGTGCCAGCAGCTTAAGGACAGTCTACAATGAGCAGTTCTTC. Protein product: CASSLRTVYNEQFF.

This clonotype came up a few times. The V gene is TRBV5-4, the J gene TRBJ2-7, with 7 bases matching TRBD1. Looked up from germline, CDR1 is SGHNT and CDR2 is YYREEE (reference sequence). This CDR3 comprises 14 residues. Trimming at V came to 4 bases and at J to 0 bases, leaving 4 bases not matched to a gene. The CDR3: CASSTGQSSYEQYF. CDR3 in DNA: TGTGCCAGCAGCACGGGACAGAGCTCCTACGAGCAGTACTTC.

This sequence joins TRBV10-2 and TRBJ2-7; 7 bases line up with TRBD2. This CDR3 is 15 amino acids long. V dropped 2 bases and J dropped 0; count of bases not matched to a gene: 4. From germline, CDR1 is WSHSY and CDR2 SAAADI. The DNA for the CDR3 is TGCGCCAGCAGTGAGCCCAAGCGGGGCTCCTACGAGCAGTACTTC. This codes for CASSEPKRGSYEQYF.

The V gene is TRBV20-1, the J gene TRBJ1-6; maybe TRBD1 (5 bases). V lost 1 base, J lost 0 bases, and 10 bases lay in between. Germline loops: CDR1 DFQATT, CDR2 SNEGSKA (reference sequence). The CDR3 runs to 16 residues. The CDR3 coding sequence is TGCAGTGCTAGAGCCGGGGGGAGCTCCTATAATTCACCCCTCCACTTT. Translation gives CSARAGGSSYNSPLHF.

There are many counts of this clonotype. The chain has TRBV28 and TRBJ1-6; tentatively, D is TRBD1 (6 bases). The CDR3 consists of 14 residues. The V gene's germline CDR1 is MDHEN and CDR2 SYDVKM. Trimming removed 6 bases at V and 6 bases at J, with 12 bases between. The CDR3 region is CASRHNRVNSPLHF. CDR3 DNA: TGTGCCAGCAGACACAACAGGGTTAATTCACCCCTCCACTTT.

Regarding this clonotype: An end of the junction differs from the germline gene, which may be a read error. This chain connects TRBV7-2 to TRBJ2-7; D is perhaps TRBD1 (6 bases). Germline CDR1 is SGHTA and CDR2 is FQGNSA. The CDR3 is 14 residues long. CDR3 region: CVSSLAQGIYEQYF. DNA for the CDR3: TGTGTCAGCAGCTTGGCCCAGGGGATCTACGAGCAGTACTTC.

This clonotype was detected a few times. As DNA, the CDR3 is TGTGCCAGCAGTCCGAGCACAGGGGAAAATCAGCCCCAGCATTTT. Its protein is CASSPSTGENQPQHF. The chain carries TRBV6-5 and TRBJ1-5, with 7 bases aligning to TRBD1. Germline values: CDR1 MNHEY, CDR2 SVGAGI. CDR3 length equals 15 residues. J lost 4 bases, V lost 5 bases, and 8 bases had no gene match.

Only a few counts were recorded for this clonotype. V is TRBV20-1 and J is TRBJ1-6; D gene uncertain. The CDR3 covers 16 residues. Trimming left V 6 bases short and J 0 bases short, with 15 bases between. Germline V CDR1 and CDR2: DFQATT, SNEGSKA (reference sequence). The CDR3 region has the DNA TGCAGTGCCCAGAGGACGGCCAGCTCCTATAATTCACCCCTCCACTTT. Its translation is CSAQRTASSYNSPLHF.

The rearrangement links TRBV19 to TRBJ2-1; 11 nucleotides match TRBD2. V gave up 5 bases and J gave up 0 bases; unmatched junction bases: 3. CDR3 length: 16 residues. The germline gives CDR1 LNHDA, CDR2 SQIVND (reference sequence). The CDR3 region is CASSPLAGGSYNEQFF. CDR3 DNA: TGTGCCAGTAGTCCGCTAGCGGGAGGCTCCTACAATGAGCAGTTCTTC.

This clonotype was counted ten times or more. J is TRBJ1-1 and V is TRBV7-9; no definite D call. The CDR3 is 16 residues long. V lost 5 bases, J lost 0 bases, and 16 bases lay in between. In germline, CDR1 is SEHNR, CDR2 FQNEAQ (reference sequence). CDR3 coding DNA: TGTGCCAGCAGCGCCATGGGAAGAAGCATGAACACTGAAGCTTTCTTT. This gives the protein CASSAMGRSMNTEAFF.

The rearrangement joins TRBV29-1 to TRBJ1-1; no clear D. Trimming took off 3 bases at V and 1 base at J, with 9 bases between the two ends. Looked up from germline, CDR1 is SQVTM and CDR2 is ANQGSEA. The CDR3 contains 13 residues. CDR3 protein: CSVEEGTNTEAFF. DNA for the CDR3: TGCAGCGTTGAGGAGGGAACGAACACTGAAGCTTTCTTT.

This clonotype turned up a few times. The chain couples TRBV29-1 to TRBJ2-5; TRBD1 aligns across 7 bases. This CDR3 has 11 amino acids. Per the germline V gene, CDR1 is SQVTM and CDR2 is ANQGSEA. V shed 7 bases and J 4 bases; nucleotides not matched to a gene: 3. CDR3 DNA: TGCAGCGAGAGACAGGGAGAGACCCAGTACTTC. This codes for CSERQGETQYF.

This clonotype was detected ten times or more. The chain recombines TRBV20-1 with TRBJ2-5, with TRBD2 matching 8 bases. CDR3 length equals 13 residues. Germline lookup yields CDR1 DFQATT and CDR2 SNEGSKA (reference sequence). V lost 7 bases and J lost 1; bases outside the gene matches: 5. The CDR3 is CSVRGGAQETQYF. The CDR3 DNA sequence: TGCAGTGTTCGGGGGGGAGCCCAAGAGACCCAGTACTTC.

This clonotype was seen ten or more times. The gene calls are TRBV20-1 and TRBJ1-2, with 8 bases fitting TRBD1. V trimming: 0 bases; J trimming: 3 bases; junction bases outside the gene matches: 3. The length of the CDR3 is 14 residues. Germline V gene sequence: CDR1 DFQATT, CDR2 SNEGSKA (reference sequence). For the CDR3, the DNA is TGCAGTGCTAGAGAACAGGGGGAGGACTATGGCTACACCTTC. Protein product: CSAREQGEDYGYTF.

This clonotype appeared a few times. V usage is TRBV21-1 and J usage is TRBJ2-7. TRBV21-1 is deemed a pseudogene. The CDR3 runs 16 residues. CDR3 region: CASSHRLESDTYEQYF. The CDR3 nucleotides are TGTGCCAGCAGCCACCGGTTGGAGAGTGATACGTACGAGCAGTACTTC.

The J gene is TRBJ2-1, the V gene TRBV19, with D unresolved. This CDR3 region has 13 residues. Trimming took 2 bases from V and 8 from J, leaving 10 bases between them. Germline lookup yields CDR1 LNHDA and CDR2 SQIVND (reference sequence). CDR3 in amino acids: CASSISPGHEQFF. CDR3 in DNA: TGTGCCAGTAGTATAAGCCCAGGTCATGAGCAGTTCTTC.

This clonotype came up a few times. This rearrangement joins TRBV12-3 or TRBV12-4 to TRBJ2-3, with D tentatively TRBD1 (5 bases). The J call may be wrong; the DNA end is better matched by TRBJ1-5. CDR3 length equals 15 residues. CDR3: CASSLDGALIDTQHF. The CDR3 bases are TGTGCCAGCAGTTTAGACGGGGCTTTGATAGATACGCAGCATTTT.

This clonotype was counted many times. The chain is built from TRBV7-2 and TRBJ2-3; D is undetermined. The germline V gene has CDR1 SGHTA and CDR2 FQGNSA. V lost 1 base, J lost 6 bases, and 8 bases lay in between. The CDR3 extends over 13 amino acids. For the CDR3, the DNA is TGTGCCAGCAGCTTAGAAGTGGTCGATACGCAGTATTTT. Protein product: CASSLEVVDTQYF.

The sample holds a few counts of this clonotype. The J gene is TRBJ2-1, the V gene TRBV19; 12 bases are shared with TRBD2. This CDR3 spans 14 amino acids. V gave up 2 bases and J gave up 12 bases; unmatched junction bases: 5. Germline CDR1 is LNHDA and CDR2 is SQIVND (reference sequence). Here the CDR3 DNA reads TGTGCCAGTAGTATAACTAAGGGACTAGCGGGGCAGTTCTTC. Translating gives CASSITKGLAGQFF. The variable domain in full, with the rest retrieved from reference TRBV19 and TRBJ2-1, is DGGITQSPKYLFRKEGQNVTLSCEQNLNHDAMYWYRQDPGQGLRLIYYSQIVNDFQKGDIAEGYSVSREKKESFPLTVTSAQKNPTAFYLCASSITKGLAGQFFGPGTRLTVL.

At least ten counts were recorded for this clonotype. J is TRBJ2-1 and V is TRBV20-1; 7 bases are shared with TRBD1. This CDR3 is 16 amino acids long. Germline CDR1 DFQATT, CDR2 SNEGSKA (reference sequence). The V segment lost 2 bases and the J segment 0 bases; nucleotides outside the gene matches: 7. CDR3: CSARNRRDSSYNEQFF. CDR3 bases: TGCAGTGCTAGAAATCGACGGGACAGCTCCTACAATGAGCAGTTCTTC.

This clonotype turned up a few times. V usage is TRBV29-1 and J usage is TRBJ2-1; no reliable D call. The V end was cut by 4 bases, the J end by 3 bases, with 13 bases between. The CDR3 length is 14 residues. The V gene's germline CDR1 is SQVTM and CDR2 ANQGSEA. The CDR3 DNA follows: TGCAGCGTTGCCGCTAGGGTCTACTACAATGAGCAGTTCTTC. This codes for CSVAARVYYNEQFF.